The 23 T cell receptor beta chains listed next were all sequenced from one sample in a study of cytomegalovirus exposure and HLA in healthy donors. With 60 Vbeta and 13 Jbeta primers, the PCR was carried out. Method: immunoSEQ multiplex PCR; TCRdb's copy keeps in-frame clones and lacks some. The sample lists about 160,000 clones; around 76% were seen once. Sequenced input: PBMCs. The receptors originated from a woman aged 40 to 49 in good health and CMV-seronegative.

Concerning this clone itself: No conserved phenylalanine or tryptophan ends this CDR3, so it is likely a read error. The chain joins TRBV29-1 to TRBJ1-2, with 7 positions matching TRBD1. Per germline, CDR1 SQVTM and CDR2 ANQGSEA. The CDR3 has 10 residues. After removal of 7 bases from V and 8 bases from J, the junction contained 4 bases not matched to a gene. Here the CDR3 reads CSARDSGYTL. The CDR3 nucleotides are TGCAGCGCCCGGGACAGCGGCTACACCCTC.

This rearrangement joins TRBV30 to TRBJ2-7, with a possible D match to TRBD2 (6 bases). The V and J ends lost 0 bases and 6 bases respectively, with 15 bases between them. This CDR3 is built from 14 residues. Germline V gives CDR1 GTSNPN, CDR2 SVGIG (reference sequence). The CDR3 bases are TGTGCCTGGAGTGTATATAGCGGCGTTGGCGAGCAGTACTTC. The encoded protein is CAWSVYSGVGEQYF.

The rearrangement joins TRBV9 to TRBJ1-1; D gene uncertain. Germline V gene sequence: CDR1 SGDLS, CDR2 YYNGEE. This CDR3 comprises 13 residues. The ends were cut back, 0 bases at V and 5 bases at J, with 8 bases in the middle. CDR3 nucleotides: TGTGCCAGCAGCGTAGCTTATGAGACTGAAGCTTTCTTT. Translation gives CASSVAYETEAFF.

V gene TRBV27 combines with J gene TRBJ1-1, with 8 bases that match TRBD1. J was trimmed by 5 bases and V by 4 bases; bases with no gene match: 12. There are 16 residues in the CDR3. Germline assignment: CDR1 MNHEY and CDR2 SMNVEV (reference sequence). The DNA for the CDR3 is TGTGCCAGCAGTTCCCCCTCAGGGGGCGGTCATACTGAAGCTTTCTTT. It specifies CASSSPSGGGHTEAFF.

The chain carries TRBV6-1 and TRBJ2-7; 11 bases agree with TRBD1. V lost 3 bases to trimming and J lost 5 bases; unmatched junction nucleotides: 3. The CDR3 sequence is 14 residues long. Germline lookup yields CDR1 MNHNS and CDR2 SASEGT. This CDR3 reads CASSEGQGVDEQYF. The CDR3 DNA is TGTGCCAGCAGTGAGGGACAGGGGGTCGACGAGCAGTACTTC.

This chain uses TRBV2 with TRBJ2-7; weak D call: TRBD1 (6 bases). Germline values: CDR1 SNHLY, CDR2 FYNNEI. The CDR3 covers 14 residues. Trimming cost V 3 bases and J 4 bases, with 13 bases left between them. CDR3 coding DNA: TGTGCCAGCAGTGAGGGGGCAGGGTGGTACGAGCAGTACTTC. Its protein is CASSEGAGWYEQYF.

The chain carries TRBV19 and TRBJ2-1; 9 positions agree with TRBD1. V lost 5 bases to trimming and J lost 0 bases; unmatched junction nucleotides: 2. The CDR3 runs 15 residues. Germline CDR1 LNHDA, CDR2 SQIVND (reference sequence). The CDR3: CASSLTGGSYNEQFF. The CDR3 nucleotides are TGTGCCAGTAGTTTGACAGGGGGCTCCTACAATGAGCAGTTCTTC. Variable domain in full (rest from reference TRBV19 and TRBJ2-1): DGGITQSPKYLFRKEGQNVTLSCEQNLNHDAMYWYRQDPGQGLRLIYYSQIVNDFQKGDIAEGYSVSREKKESFPLTVTSAQKNPTAFYLCASSLTGGSYNEQFFGPGTRLTVL.

In this sample, this clone turned up a few times. The chain links TRBV19 to TRBJ2-1; 7 positions match TRBD2. V was pared by 6 bases and J by 4 bases, with 9 bases of the junction left unmatched. Per germline, CDR1 LNHDA and CDR2 SQIVND (reference sequence). This CDR3 is 15 amino acids long. CDR3 DNA: TGTGCCAGTAGCTTCACGGGGGAGGGATACAATGAGCAGTTCTTC. It translates to CASSFTGEGYNEQFF.

This chain links TRBV5-1 with TRBJ1-2; no clear D gene. There are 16 residues in the CDR3. Trimming left V 2 bases short and J 8 bases short, with 22 bases between. Germline CDR1 and CDR2: SGHRS and YFSETQ. The CDR3 DNA follows: TGCGCCAGCAGCTTTGATTCAGGAGGCAGGTCGGAGGGCTACACCTTC. It translates to CASSFDSGGRSEGYTF.

This sequence joins TRBV7-6 and TRBJ1-1; possible D gene TRBD1, 5 bases. V was shortened by 2 bases and J by 6 bases, with 19 bases between the two germline ends. The germline V gene encodes CDR1 SGHVS and CDR2 FNYEAQ. The length of the CDR3 is 16 residues. The CDR3 protein is CASSLNPINQGAEAFF. For the CDR3, the DNA is TGTGCCAGCAGCTTAAACCCAATAAACCAGGGCGCTGAAGCTTTCTTT.

This chain uses TRBV6-5 with TRBJ1-1; TRBD1 might be the D (5 bases). With 2 bases removed from V and 2 bases from J, the gap between germline ends came to 12 bases. The CDR3 runs 15 residues. The germline V gene encodes CDR1 MNHEY and CDR2 SVGAGI. The CDR3 is CASSYLTRDNTEAFF. CDR3 coding DNA: TGTGCCAGCAGTTACCTAACCAGGGATAACACTGAAGCTTTCTTT.

The J gene is TRBJ2-3, the V gene TRBV2; maybe TRBD2 (5 bases). Trimming stripped 7 bases from V and 6 bases from J, with 8 bases between. The CDR3 spans 11 residues. From germline, CDR1 is SNHLY and CDR2 FYNNEI. The chain's CDR3 is CASKEADTQYF. The CDR3 nucleotides are TGTGCCAGCAAGGAGGCTGATACGCAGTATTTT.

Worth noting for this clone: Other DNA sequences in this sample translate to the same CDR3. The V gene is TRBV10-3, the J gene TRBJ1-1; D unresolved. The CDR3 has 13 residues. V lost 4 bases and J 1 base, leaving 7 bases between the germline ends. In germline, CDR1 is ENHRY, CDR2 SYGVKD. The CDR3 DNA follows: TGTGCCATCAGTGGACACCCGAACACTGAAGCTTTCTTT. It is translated as CAISGHPNTEAFF.

The genes are TRBV30 and TRBJ2-5, with D tentatively TRBD2 (6 bases). V was clipped by 0 bases and J by 7 bases, with 18 bases between them. The CDR3 has 15 residues. Looked up from germline, CDR1 is GTSNPN and CDR2 is SVGIG (reference sequence). The CDR3 here is CAWSVPGAGKGTQYF. The CDR3, as DNA: TGTGCCTGGAGTGTCCCGGGAGCCGGAAAGGGGACCCAGTACTTC.

The chain employs TRBV28 and TRBJ2-3; tentative D call: TRBD2 (5 bases). The V end was cut by 4 bases, the J end by 2 bases, with 13 bases between. CDR3 length equals 15 residues. The germline V gene encodes CDR1 MDHEN and CDR2 SYDVKM. CDR3 nucleotides: TGTGCCAGCAGTTCCGGTACTAGTATCACAGATACGCAGTATTTT. Amino acid sequence: CASSSGTSITDTQYF.

This chain uses TRBV30 with TRBJ1-1; D call uncertain. Germline V gene sequence: CDR1 GTSNPN, CDR2 SVGIG (reference sequence). Trimming removed 5 bases at V and 4 bases at J, with 11 bases between. The CDR3 loop spans 12 amino acids. DNA of the CDR3: TGTGCCTGGGAGGGAGACCGCACTGAAGCTTTCTTT. Its protein is CAWEGDRTEAFF.

V is TRBV5-1 and J is TRBJ1-2; TRBD1 matches at 7 bases. J gave up 2 bases and V 2 bases, and 6 bases lay outside the gene matches. CDR3 length: 15 residues. Germline loops: CDR1 SGHRS, CDR2 YFSETQ. The CDR3 nucleotides are TGCGCCAGCAGCTTAAATACAGGGGCCAACTATGGCTACACCTTC. Amino acids: CASSLNTGANYGYTF.

The chain couples TRBV5-1 to TRBJ2-1, with D perhaps TRBD2 (8 bases). Trimming left V 4 bases short and J 0 bases short, with 17 bases between. The germline V gene has CDR1 SGHRS and CDR2 YFSETQ. CDR3 length equals 17 residues. CDR3 sequence (DNA): TGCGCCAGCAGCCCCTCGGGAGGGACAGACTCCTACAATGAGCAGTTCTTC. Translating gives CASSPSGGTDSYNEQFF.

The CDR3 nucleotides are TGTGCCAGCAGCAGAGGGGGTTTGTACGAGCAGTACTTC. Protein: CASSRGGLYEQYF. The chain carries TRBV6-5 and TRBJ2-7, with TRBD1 as a possible D gene (6 bases). V was trimmed by 6 bases and J by 4 bases, leaving 13 bases between them. This CDR3 is built from 13 residues. The V gene's germline CDR1 is MNHEY and CDR2 SVGAGI.

The chain employs TRBV6-6 and TRBJ2-7, with D tentatively TRBD2 (6 bases). V was pared by 0 bases and J by 4 bases, with 7 bases between. The germline V gene has CDR1 MNHNY and CDR2 SVGAGI (reference sequence). The CDR3 is made up of 13 amino acids. DNA of the CDR3: TGTGCCAGCAGTTACTCTGCGGGGTACGAGCAGTACTTC. Protein product: CASSYSAGYEQYF.

The chain employs TRBV27 and TRBJ1-1; TRBD1 aligns across 9 bases. Germline CDR1 MNHEY, CDR2 SMNVEV (reference sequence). The CDR3 has 15 residues. J gave up 5 bases and V 6 bases, and 10 bases lay outside the gene matches. The CDR3 loop reads CASRISTGGRTEAFF. The CDR3 DNA follows: TGTGCCAGCAGGATCTCGACAGGGGGTAGGACTGAAGCTTTCTTT.

The rearrangement uses TRBV6-5 and TRBJ1-2; weak D call: TRBD1 (6 bases). Germline lookup yields CDR1 MNHEY and CDR2 SVGAGI. With 6 bases removed from V and 7 bases from J, the gap between germline ends came to 18 bases. CDR3 length equals 14 residues. In DNA, the CDR3 is TGTGCCAGCAGGACGGGACGGGGGGCTGGTGGCTACACCTTC. This sequence encodes CASRTGRGAGGYTF.

In this sample, this clone turned up once. V is TRBV9 and J is TRBJ2-2; 7 bases agree with TRBD2. Germline V gene sequence: CDR1 SGDLS, CDR2 YYNGEE. There are 16 residues in the CDR3. V gave up 3 bases and J gave up 0 bases; unmatched junction bases: 5. This CDR3 reads CASSEAAGANTGELFF. CDR3 sequence (DNA): TGTGCCAGCAGCGAGGCCGCGGGAGCGAACACCGGGGAGCTGTTTTTT.